Presented here are 32 T cell receptor beta chains from one specimen sequenced in a study of blood T cells in healthy people across ages. Combining a sample-barcoded 5' primer with a J-beta primer mix, a second PCR ran for roughly 6 to 12 cycles. TCRdb itself ran the 5' RACE reads through MiXCR, one entry per CDR3 protein. The repertoire holds about 1.8 million distinct CDR3 sequences, with around 50% as singletons. Sequencing was carried out using blood. These receptors all stem from a woman between 40 and 50 years old in good health.

V is TRBV4-2 and J is TRBJ2-5, with D hard to call. The CDR3 extends over 14 amino acids. V lost 0 bases and J 1 base, leaving 6 bases between the germline ends. CDR1 is LGHNA, CDR2 YNFKEQ, per germline. CDR3 sequence: CASSQEARQETQYF. The CDR3 DNA is TGTGCCAGCAGCCAAGAGGCCCGCCAAGAGACCCAGTACTTC.

The chain joins TRBV3-1 to TRBJ2-3; D may correspond to TRBD1 or TRBD2 (5 bases each). The length of the CDR3 is 13 residues. In germline, CDR1 is LGHDT, CDR2 YNNKEL (reference sequence). Trimming shortened V by 4 bases and J by 6 bases, and 11 bases separated the two germline ends. CDR3 in amino acids: CASSRSGADTQYF. As DNA, the CDR3 is TGTGCCAGCAGCCGGTCCGGGGCGGATACGCAGTATTTT.

The chain joins TRBV28 to TRBJ2-4; D may be TRBD2 (5 bases). The V end was cut by 6 bases, the J end by 7 bases, with 13 bases between. CDR1 and CDR2 (germline): MDHEN, SYDVKM. CDR3 length equals 13 residues. The CDR3 DNA reads as TGTGCCAGCAGAGATCCCCGGGGTAACATTCAGTACTTC. Protein product: CASRDPRGNIQYF.

This clonotype has at least ten counts. The genes are TRBV5-5 and TRBJ2-3, with D perhaps matching TRBD1 or TRBD2 (7 bases each). Trimming left V 0 bases short and J 5 bases short, with 10 bases between. Germline assignment: CDR1 SGHKS and CDR2 YYEKEE (reference sequence). This CDR3 is built from 14 residues. The CDR3 DNA is TGTGCCAGCAGCTTGGCAGGGGGGGGAGATACGCAGTATTTT. Translation gives CASSLAGGGDTQYF.

CDR3 sequence reads: CASSQGTGYGEKLFF. In nucleotides, the CDR3 is TGTGCCAGCAGCCAAGGGACAGGGTATGGCGAAAAACTGTTTTTT. V gene TRBV4-2 combines with J gene TRBJ1-4, with TRBD1 matching 8 bases. The CDR3 contains 15 residues. After removal of 1 base from V and 8 bases from J, the junction contained 6 bases not matched to a gene. The germline V gene encodes CDR1 LGHNA and CDR2 YNFKEQ.

This clonotype occurred a few times. CDR3 sequence reads: CASSQEGLAGAESSTDTQYF. The CDR3 DNA sequence: TGCGCCAGCAGCCAAGAAGGGCTAGCGGGAGCCGAATCTAGCACAGATACGCAGTATTTT. The chain combines TRBV4-3 with TRBJ2-3; 10 bases fit TRBD2. Germline V gene sequence: CDR1 LGHNA, CDR2 YSLEER. The V and J ends lost 0 bases and 0 bases, in that order; junction bases with no gene match: 12. The CDR3 has 20 amino acids.

The rearrangement links TRBV6-5 to TRBJ2-7; 9 positions agree with TRBD2. The tail of the sequence fits TRBJ2-5 better, so the J call may be wrong. Germline loops: CDR1 MNHEY, CDR2 SVGAGI. CDR3 size: 18 residues. CDR3 sequence: CASSYSMFRAGGKETQYF. CDR3 DNA: TGTGCCAGCAGTTACTCGATGTTCCGAGCGGGGGGCAAAGAGACCCAGTACTTC.

The chain recombines TRBV29-1 with TRBJ2-5, with D hard to call. With 4 bases removed from V and 2 bases from J, the gap between germline ends came to 14 bases. Germline CDR1 reads SQVTM; CDR2 reads ANQGSEA. The CDR3 length is 14 residues. The CDR3 bases are TGCAGCGTTGTCCCATGGGGTAAGCAAGAGACCCAGTACTTC. This gives the protein CSVVPWGKQETQYF.

This clonotype was picked up a small number of times. The rearrangement uses TRBV5-1 and TRBJ1-2, with D possibly TRBD1 on 5 matching bases. Between the trimmed V and J ends, which lost 1 base and 6 bases, there was a span of 13 bases. This CDR3 is 14 amino acids long. Germline V gene data show CDR1 as SGHRS and CDR2 as YFSETQ. The DNA of the CDR3 is TGCGCCAGCAGCTTGCCCGGCAGGGTTAATGGCTACACCTTC. Its translation: CASSLPGRVNGYTF. The full variable domain, rest sourced from reference TRBV5-1 and TRBJ1-2, is KAGVTQTPRYLIKTRGQQVTLSCSPISGHRSVSWYQQTPGQGLQFLFEYFSETQRNKGNFPGRFSGRQFSNSRSEMNVSTLELGDSALYLCASSLPGRVNGYTFGSGTRLTVV.

The chain uses TRBV9 and TRBJ2-5, with 14 bases identical to TRBD2. Germline V lookup: CDR1 SGDLS, CDR2 YYNGEE. This CDR3 spans 19 amino acids. The junction had 12 bases not matched to a gene; V was cut back by 3 bases and J by 2 bases. CDR3 sequence reads: CASSASGLAGEYPQETQYF. In DNA form, the CDR3 reads TGTGCCAGCAGCGCCTCGGGACTAGCGGGGGAGTATCCACAAGAGACCCAGTACTTC.

The chain combines TRBV12-3 or TRBV12-4 with TRBJ2-2; TRBD1 aligns across 7 bases. V lost 6 bases, J lost 7 bases, and 8 bases stayed unmatched. CDR3 length equals 14 residues. The CDR3 sequence: CASSPTGIDGELFF. CDR3 bases: TGTGCCAGCAGCCCGACAGGGATCGACGGGGAGCTGTTTTTT.

The CDR3 region has the DNA TGTGCCAGCAGCTTATCGGGGCAGCATAATGAAAAACTGTTTTTT. Protein sequence: CASSLSGQHNEKLFF. The chain is built from TRBV7-8 and TRBJ1-4, with a tentative D call TRBD1 (5 bases). The V gene's germline CDR1 is SGHVS and CDR2 FQNEAQ. Between the trimmed V and J ends, which lost 2 bases and 4 bases, there was a span of 11 bases. CDR3 length equals 15 residues.

This clonotype was counted a few times. The rearrangement uses TRBV2 and TRBJ2-3; TRBD1 might be the D (8 bases). The CDR3 has 14 residues. From germline, CDR1 is SNHLY and CDR2 FYNNEI. With 5 bases removed from V and 3 bases from J, the gap between germline ends came to 12 bases. The CDR3 loop reads CASSTGGVTDTQYF. The CDR3 nucleotides read TGTGCCAGCAGTACAGGGGGGGTAACAGATACGCAGTATTTT.

The table lists this clonotype with a few counts. V and J are TRBV12-3 or TRBV12-4 and TRBJ2-7; D perhaps matches TRBD1 (6 bases). V was shortened by 6 bases and J by 5 bases, with 20 bases between the two germline ends. This CDR3 is 15 amino acids long. CDR3 residues: CASREWGRSSDEQYF. CDR3 nucleotides: TGTGCCAGCAGGGAGTGGGGGCGGTCCTCTGACGAGCAGTACTTC.

The chain uses TRBV12-3 or TRBV12-4 and TRBJ2-7, with D possibly matching TRBD1 (6 bases). V was shortened by 4 bases and J by 3 bases, with 13 bases between the two germline ends. The CDR3 has 14 amino acids. The CDR3 DNA sequence: TGTGCCAGCAGTTCCGACGGCAGGGGCTACGAGCAGTACTTC. It translates to CASSSDGRGYEQYF.

This clonotype was seen only once. The rearrangement links TRBV3-1 to TRBJ2-1; D gene unclear. Trimming pared 2 bases from V and 2 bases from J, leaving 10 bases between. This CDR3 has 15 residues. Germline assignment: CDR1 LGHDT and CDR2 YNNKEL (reference sequence). The CDR3 coding sequence is TGTGCCAGCAGCCAAATCGGAAGGGCCTACAATGAGCAGTTCTTC. Translation gives CASSQIGRAYNEQFF.

V is TRBV6-1 and J is TRBJ2-3, with 9 bases that match TRBD1. The CDR3 spans 14 residues. V lost 8 bases, J lost 4 bases, and 7 bases stayed unmatched. Per the germline V gene, CDR1 is MNHNS and CDR2 is SASEGT. In DNA form, the CDR3 reads TGTGCCAGCGCCGGGACAGGGAGTTCAGATACGCAGTATTTT. Protein product: CASAGTGSSDTQYF.

This clonotype was observed a few times. The V and J genes are TRBV4-3 and TRBJ2-7; no firm D call. Per germline, CDR1 LGHNA and CDR2 YSLEER. The CDR3 has 13 residues. Trimming cost V 0 bases and J 2 bases, with 5 bases left between them. DNA for the CDR3: TGCGCCAGCAGCCAAGATCAGGCCTACGAGCAGTACTTC. Translating it yields CASSQDQAYEQYF.

This clonotype was counted only a few times. This chain's CDR3 is CASSQGWGEPPLHF. CDR3 DNA sequence: TGTGCCAGCAGCCAAGGGTGGGGGGAACCACCCCTCCACTTT. The rearrangement joins TRBV4-2 to TRBJ1-6; weak D call: TRBD1 (5 bases). Looked up from germline, CDR1 is LGHNA and CDR2 is YNFKEQ. The germline V and J ends were trimmed by 1 base and 11 bases, with 12 bases remaining between them. The length of the CDR3 is 14 residues.

The chain links TRBV20-1 to TRBJ2-7; D uncertain. The J call may be in error: the DNA end matches TRBJ2-4 better. CDR1 and CDR2 (germline): DFQATT, SNEGSKA (reference sequence). The CDR3 extends over 16 amino acids. The CDR3 nucleotides are TGCAGTGCTAGAGATCCTAGGGCGGCGGCCAAAAACATTCAGTACTTC. It is translated as CSARDPRAAAKNIQYF.

This chain uses TRBV4-1 with TRBJ2-5, with D perhaps matching TRBD1 (6 bases). There are 17 residues in the CDR3. Trimming left V 1 base short and J 3 bases short, with 18 bases between. Germline V lookup: CDR1 MGHRA, CDR2 YSYEKL. In DNA form, the CDR3 reads TGCGCCAGCAGCCAAGCTCCAGGACAGACTTTTAAAGAGACCCAGTACTTC. Protein product: CASSQAPGQTFKETQYF.

This chain uses TRBV2 with TRBJ1-2, with 10 bases that match TRBD1. The CDR3 loop spans 17 amino acids. V dropped 1 base and J dropped 2; count of bases not matched to a gene: 7. Germline V CDR1 and CDR2: SNHLY, FYNNEI. This CDR3 is CASSEVRGQGTNYGYTF. The CDR3 region has the DNA TGTGCCAGCAGTGAAGTACGGGGACAGGGGACAAACTATGGCTACACCTTC.

This clonotype came up a few times. The V call is TRBV29-1, the J call TRBJ1-2, with no clear D. Germline V gives CDR1 SQVTM, CDR2 ANQGSEA. The CDR3 loop spans 13 amino acids. V was clipped by 3 bases and J by 1 base, with 9 bases between them. The CDR3 here is CSVDPGVNYGYTF. CDR3 DNA: TGCAGCGTTGACCCGGGAGTTAACTATGGCTACACCTTC.

The rearrangement links TRBV12-3 or TRBV12-4 to TRBJ2-7, with 8 bases lining up with TRBD1. This CDR3 is built from 14 residues. V lost 8 bases to trimming and J lost 3 bases; unmatched junction nucleotides: 9. CDR3 residues: CASGKAGGFYEQYF. The CDR3 bases are TGTGCCAGCGGAAAGGCAGGGGGCTTCTACGAGCAGTACTTC.

The chain links TRBV15 to TRBJ2-1; a weak D match, TRBD2 (6 bases). This CDR3 comprises 15 residues. Trimming removed 3 bases at V and 8 bases at J, with 17 bases between. The V gene's germline CDR1 is LNHNV and CDR2 YYDKDF (reference sequence). CDR3 sequence (DNA): TGTGCCACCAGCAGGGAGGGAAGCCTTATGGATGAGCAGTTCTTC. The encoded protein is CATSREGSLMDEQFF.

This sequence joins TRBV2 and TRBJ2-7; a weak D match, TRBD1 (6 bases). The V gene lost 5 bases and the J gene lost 7 bases, with 15 bases spanning the gap. CDR1 and CDR2 from the germline V gene are SNHLY and FYNNEI. This CDR3 spans 13 amino acids. The CDR3 DNA follows: TGTGCCAGCAGTAGGGGGTCCCACAATGAGCAGTACTTC. Its translation: CASSRGSHNEQYF.

This sequence joins TRBV6-6 and TRBJ1-2, with 7 bases identical to TRBD1. Germline V gene sequence: CDR1 MNHNY, CDR2 SVGAGI (reference sequence). This CDR3 has 15 residues. The trim removed 1 base at V and 3 bases at J, leaving 5 bases unmatched. In DNA form, the CDR3 reads TGTGCCAGCAGTTACTTAAGGGGGCTCGACTATGGCTACACCTTC. This encodes CASSYLRGLDYGYTF.

The table lists this clonotype with many counts. This rearrangement joins TRBV20-1 to TRBJ2-3; no clear D. This CDR3 is built from 11 residues. The germline CDR1 and CDR2 sequences are DFQATT and SNEGSKA (reference sequence). With 3 bases removed from V and 2 bases from J, the gap between germline ends came to 3 bases. The CDR3 spells CSASPTDTQYF. Here the CDR3 DNA reads TGCAGTGCTAGTCCCACAGATACGCAGTATTTT.

This chain uses TRBV6-5 with TRBJ1-6, with D maybe TRBD1 (6 bases). CDR1 MNHEY and CDR2 SVGAGI come from the germline V gene. V lost 6 bases and J 5 bases, leaving 11 bases between the germline ends. The CDR3 covers 14 residues. The CDR3 sequence is CASSRQDNNSPLHF. In DNA, the CDR3 is TGTGCCAGCAGCCGACAGGACAATAATTCACCCCTCCACTTT.

The chain has TRBV6-5 and TRBJ2-6; no firm D call. Trimming took off 0 bases at V and 0 bases at J, with 12 bases between the two ends. This CDR3 has 18 residues. Germline values: CDR1 MNHEY, CDR2 SVGAGI. CDR3 sequence reads: CASSYSGPEISGANVLTF. CDR3 DNA sequence: TGTGCCAGCAGTTACTCAGGACCGGAGATCTCTGGGGCCAACGTCCTGACTTTC.

The chain links TRBV29-1 to TRBJ2-1; D remains ambiguous. The V gene lost 5 bases and the J gene lost 10 bases, with 12 bases spanning the gap. The germline CDR1 and CDR2 sequences are SQVTM and ANQGSEA. The CDR3 contains 11 residues. CDR3 loop: CSVLTRLEQFF. CDR3 nucleotide sequence: TGCAGCGTTTTAACACGGCTCGAGCAGTTCTTC.

Concerning this clonotype: Sequence at one end of the junction differs from germline and may be a read error. V gene TRBV5-1 combines with J gene TRBJ2-1; maybe TRBD2 (6 bases). Germline CDR1 SGHRS, CDR2 YFSETQ. The CDR3 extends over 15 amino acids. Here the CDR3 DNA reads TGCGTCAGCGTCCCGGGGGAGAGTTTCCACAATGAGCAGTTCTTC. Translation: CVSVPGESFHNEQFF.